Here is one T cell receptor (beta chain) with its context. The antigen this receptor binds is unknown. No qualities accompany the bases; no much larger clone lies one base away. The data stem from a study of T cell repertoires in cytomegalovirus infection (dated by TCRdb to about 2019). With respect to the entire study: Donor HLA type was relevant to the analysis, as public TCR beta signatures indicated carriage of CMV infection together with the matching HLA type. What the authors observed across the whole study: The ex vivo response was dominated by HLA-C-restricted CMV-specific TCR beta clonotypes, which also provided the single most frequent clonotype in two of eight donors. Carriers of CMV infection plus the relevant HLA type were discriminated by the cumulative frequency of public TCR beta family members in the study cohort and in an independent roughly 340-donor cohort.

Sequencing took place on an Illumina HiSeq 1500. TCRdb took the public reads, trimmed them with fastp at Q25, ran MiXCR for clone calling and kept in-frame beta chains. Identical CDR3 protein sequences are pooled into one entry, listed with their most common genes and DNA. In all, the sample holds 200,000 to 250,000 distinct CDR3 sequences, and 5% to 8.5% of those were seen once. Clones ranked in the top ten supply under 7% of the sample. In the germline V gene, CDR1 corresponds to ENHRY and CDR2 to SYGVKD. Measured from the cysteine to the phenylalanine, the CDR3 is 13 residues long. Here the CDR3 DNA is all that survives: 39 bases in frame from base 1. V is shortened by 10 bases, J by 7 bases, and the region joining them spans 14 bases.

The rearranged chain carries TRBV10-3 and TRBJ1-6, with a tentative D gene TRBD1 over 5 matching bases. Sequences were obtained from PBMCs. The TCR comes from a human donor in good health (CMV status not recorded). Some clones in this sample may be carry-over from other donors' samples. The DNA reads TGTGCCACCTCGGGGACCGTGAATTCACCCCTCCACTTT. It codes for CATSGTVNSPLHF.